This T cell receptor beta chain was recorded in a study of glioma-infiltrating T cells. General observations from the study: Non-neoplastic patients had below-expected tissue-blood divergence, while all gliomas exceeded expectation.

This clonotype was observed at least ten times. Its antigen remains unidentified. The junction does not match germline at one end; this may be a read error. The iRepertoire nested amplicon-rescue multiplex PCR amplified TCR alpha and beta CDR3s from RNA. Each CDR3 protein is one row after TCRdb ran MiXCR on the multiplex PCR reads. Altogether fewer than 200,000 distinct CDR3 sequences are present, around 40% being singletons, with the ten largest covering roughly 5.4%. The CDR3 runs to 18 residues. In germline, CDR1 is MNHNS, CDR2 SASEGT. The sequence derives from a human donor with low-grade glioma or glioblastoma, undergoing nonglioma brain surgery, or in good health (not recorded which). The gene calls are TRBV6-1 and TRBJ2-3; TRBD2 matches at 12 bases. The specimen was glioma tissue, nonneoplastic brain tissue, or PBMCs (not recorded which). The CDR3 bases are TGTGCCATCAGTGAACCCGGGACTAGCGGGTTCAGCACAGATACGCAGTATTTT. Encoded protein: CAISEPGTSGFSTDTQYF.